Reported below is one T cell receptor (beta chain). CDR3 length: 17 residues. V lost 0 bases and J lost 7; bases outside the gene matches: 10. CDR1 and CDR2 from the germline V gene are LGHNA and YSLEER. This sample is part of a study of cytomegalovirus exposure and HLA in healthy donors. The table came from immunoSEQ multiplex PCR; TCRdb's copy has only in-frame clones and leaves some out. The sample lists fewer than 150,000 clones; 88% were seen once. This chain connects TRBV4-3 to TRBJ1-5; 9 bases agree with TRBD1. Sequencing was carried out using PBMCs. The TCR sequence derives from a woman aged 18-29 years in good health and CMV-seropositive. CDR3 in amino acids: CASSQEFGTGIYQPQHF. DNA for the CDR3: TGCGCCAGCAGCCAAGAATTCGGGACAGGGATTTACCAGCCCCAGCATTTT.